This TCR beta chain was obtained from a study of CD8+CD57+ T cells in acquired aplastic anemia. Study as a whole: Roughly 3.2 ug was the average amount of DNA from sorted CD4+ and CD8+ cells.

By share, this clonotype counts as medium-sized (0.01 to 0.1%). Its antigen is unknown. Only patients with CD8+CD57+ cell expansion on flow cytometry were chosen for sequencing. Both TCR beta VDJ combination and CDR3 sequence profiling were carried out. Genomic DNA was the template for this profiling. TCRdb recomputed calls from the reads with MiXCR, one row per CDR3 protein. The profile covers some 140,000 distinct CDR3 sequences, with about 54% appearing a single time and about 12% taken by the ten largest. Whole-study findings and limits: Common to patients and controls were about 31 CD8+ CDR3 sequences.

Sequences were obtained from sorted CD4+, CD8+, or CD8+CD57+ T cells (not recorded which) from PBMCs. The TCR was taken from a human donor with aplastic anemia.

CDR3 coding DNA: TGCAGCGTTGTAGAGTCGGGAACTAACTATGGCTACACCTTC. This translates into CSVVESGTNYGYTF. The rearrangement joins TRBV29-1 to TRBJ1-2, with no clear D. CDR3 length: 14 residues. V shed 4 bases and J shed 0 bases, with 12 bases lying between them. CDR1 is SQVTM, CDR2 ANQGSEA, per germline.